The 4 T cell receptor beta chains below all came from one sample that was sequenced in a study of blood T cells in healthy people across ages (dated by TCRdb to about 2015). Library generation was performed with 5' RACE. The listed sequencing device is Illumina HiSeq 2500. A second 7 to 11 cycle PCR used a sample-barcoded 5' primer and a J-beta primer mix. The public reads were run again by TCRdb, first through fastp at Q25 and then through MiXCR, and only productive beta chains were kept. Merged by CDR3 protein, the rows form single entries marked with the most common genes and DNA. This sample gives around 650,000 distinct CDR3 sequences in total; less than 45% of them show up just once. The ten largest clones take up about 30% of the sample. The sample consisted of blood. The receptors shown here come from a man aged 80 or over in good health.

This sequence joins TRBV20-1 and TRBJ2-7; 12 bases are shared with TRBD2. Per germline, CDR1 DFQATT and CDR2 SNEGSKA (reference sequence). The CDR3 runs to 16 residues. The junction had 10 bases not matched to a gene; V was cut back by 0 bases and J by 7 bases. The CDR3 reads CSARDSSSGRGGEQYF. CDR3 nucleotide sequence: TGCAGTGCTAGAGATTCCTCTAGCGGGAGGGGTGGGGAGCAGTACTTC.

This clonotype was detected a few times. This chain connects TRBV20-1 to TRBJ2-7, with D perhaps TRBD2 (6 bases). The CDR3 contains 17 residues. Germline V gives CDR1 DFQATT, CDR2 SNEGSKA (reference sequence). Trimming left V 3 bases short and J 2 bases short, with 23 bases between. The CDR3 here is CSASLGRVGRWAYEQYF. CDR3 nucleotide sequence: TGCAGTGCTAGTTTGGGACGAGTAGGGAGGTGGGCCTACGAGCAGTACTTC.

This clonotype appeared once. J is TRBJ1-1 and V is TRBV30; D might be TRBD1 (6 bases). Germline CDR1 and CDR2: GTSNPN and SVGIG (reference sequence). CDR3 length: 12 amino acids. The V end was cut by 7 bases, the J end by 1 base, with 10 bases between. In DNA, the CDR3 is TGTGCCTCCGGACAGAGGAACACTGAAGCTTTCTTT. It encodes CASGQRNTEAFF.

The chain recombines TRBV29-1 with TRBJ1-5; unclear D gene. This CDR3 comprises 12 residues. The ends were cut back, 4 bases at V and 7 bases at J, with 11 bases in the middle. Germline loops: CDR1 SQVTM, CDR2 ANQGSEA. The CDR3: CSVVEGTQPQHF. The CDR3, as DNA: TGCAGCGTTGTAGAGGGCACCCAGCCCCAGCATTTT.